This paragraph reports one T cell receptor beta chain. The antigen remains undetermined. Thawed PBMCs were FACS-sorted into unstimulated CD4+CD25+CD127- regulatory T cells, CD4+CD25- non-regulatory cells, CD4 and CD8 cells. Here immunoSEQ multiplex PCR was the method, and the copy in TCRdb shows in-frame clones only, minus some. The sample shows under 100,000 clones, about 92% of them seen only once. This entry belongs to a study of Tregs in tolerant kidney transplant recipients. Germline values: CDR1 WNHNN, CDR2 SYGVQD (reference sequence). The CDR3 loop spans 13 amino acids. V was clipped by 2 bases and J by 7 bases, with 11 bases between them. Study results and caveats: Expanding Tregs on activated donor B cells appeared to best identify donor-specific TCRbeta clones. Few patients were studied, so findings need validation in larger groups. This study did not directly address biological reproducibility.

The sequence derives from a human donor in good health. This chain connects TRBV10-1 to TRBJ2-5, with D unresolved. The sequencing input was CD8+ T cells from blood. DNA for the CDR3: TGCGCCAGCAGTGAGAGGGTTCCGGGGACCCAGTACTTC. It encodes CASSERVPGTQYF.